The sequence of this T cell receptor beta chain was determined in a study of siplizumab effects on memory and regulatory T cells. TCRdb's table, derived via immunoSEQ multiplex PCR, lists solely in-frame clones and lacks some. The repertoire holds tens of thousands of clones, with approximately 93% as singletons. To note about this clone: Its antigen is unidentified.

Points from the study as a whole: Confirmatory evidence of suppressive function in proliferating siplizumab-culture Tregs was not obtained. An assignable naive or memory phenotype was lacking in roughly 80-95% of proliferating CD4+ or CD8+ clones. Alloreactive CD4+ clones that could be mapped were on average 68.8% Treg-derived with siplizumab, against roughly 25% in controls.

V dropped 6 bases and J dropped 14; count of bases not matched to a gene: 9. This CDR3 is built from 11 residues. CDR1 and CDR2 (germline): SGHAT, FQNNGV. This TCR was sampled from a human donor in good health. The chain combines TRBV11-2 with TRBJ1-2; 7 bases map to TRBD1. The sequenced sample was CD8+ T cells sorted from blood. The chain's CDR3 is CASRGGTDQTF. DNA for the CDR3: TGTGCCAGCAGAGGGGGGACAGATCAGACCTTC.